This T cell receptor (beta chain) was sequenced during a study of T cell repertoires in cytomegalovirus infection. The wider study: CMV infection plus the matching HLA type was flagged by public TCR beta signatures. Regarding the study as a whole: Cumulative public TCR beta family frequency identified CMV carriers with the relevant HLA.

This clonotype has ten or more counts. The antigen is undetermined. One entry per CDR3 protein results from TCRdb running MiXCR on the reads. The profile shows about 98,000 distinct CDR3 sequences, about 15% of them singletons. Trimming left V 4 bases short and J 3 bases short, with 21 bases between. Per the germline V gene, CDR1 is SEHNR and CDR2 is FQNEAQ (reference sequence). The CDR3 totals 17 residues. The chain has TRBV7-9 and TRBJ1-1, with D perhaps matching TRBD1 (6 bases). This TCR was recovered from a human donor in good health (CMV status not recorded). Some clones in this sample may be carry-over from other donors' samples. Sequencing was carried out using PBMCs. CDR3 nucleotide sequence: TGTGCCAGCAGCTCCCGGTCGGGGGGCAGGGTGTACACTGAAGCTTTCTTT. Its translation: CASSSRSGGRVYTEAFF.